This T cell receptor (beta chain) was recovered during a study of CXCR3-negative and CXCR3-positive naive CD8 T cells. The study's findings and limits: Partial loss of CXCR3 expression followed cryopreservation; most assays used fresh PBMCs. Naive cells, whether CXCR3-negative or CXCR3-positive, had similar TRBV-TRBJ usage, while memory cells differed. CXCR3-positive naive cells had TRB CDR3s that were more hydrophobic than CXCR3-negative naive cells had. Diversity ran similarly high across both naive subsets but far lower in memory CD8+ cells.

CDR1 is LGHNA, CDR2 YSLEER, per germline. There are 16 residues in the CDR3. As to this clonotype: The antigen is unknown.

Naive cells were sorted as CD45RO-, CCR7+, CD27+ and CD95-. UMI-labeled TRB cDNA libraries were prepared by 5' RACE. From the 5' RACE reads, TCRdb lists one entry per CDR3 protein and no DNA. The listing records 50,000 to 70,000 distinct CDR3 sequences. The clonotype originates from a human donor in good health. Some clones in this sample may be carry-over from other donors' samples. This chain joins TRBV4-3 and TRBJ2-4. Source material: naive CXCR3+ CD8+ T cells from blood. Described subset: CD45RO-CCR7+CD27+CD95- naive CD8+ T cells expressing CXCR3 (TNR3+). This CDR3 is CASSQDGRLAKNIQYF.